Listed below are T cell receptor beta chains from one sample, sequenced in a study of blood T cell repertoires in COVID-19. TCRdb's table, derived via immunoSEQ multiplex PCR, lists solely in-frame clones and lacks some. Of more than 300,000 clones listed, roughly nine tenths are singletons. Sequenced material: PBMCs or T cells enriched from blood (not recorded which). These receptors were collected from a woman in her 30s who had recovered from COVID-19. Each CDR3 is given with its conserved first and last residue. A D gene is named only where the DNA matches it firmly. Rows give clone size only sometimes, using once, few, many, or a class for an expanded clone.

clone size	J gene	D gene	V gene	CDR3 protein	CDR3 DNA
few	TRBJ2-3	TRBD2	TRBV7-6	CASSWERENTDTQYF	TGTGCCAGCAGCTGGGAGCGGGAAAACACAGATACGCAGTATTTT
-	TRBJ2-5	TRBD1	TRBV3-1/TRBV3-2	CASSLGTGIQETQYF	TGTGCCAGCAGCCTGGGGACAGGGATCCAAGAGACCCAGTACTTC
-	TRBJ2-7	TRBD1	TRBV19	CASSDRGVNGYEQYF	TGTGCCAGTAGCGACAGGGGGGTAAATGGCTACGAGCAGTACTTC
-	TRBJ1-5	TRBD1	TRBV5-5	CASSPVGQDQQPQHF	TGTGCCAGCAGCCCCGTCGGACAGGATCAACAGCCCCAGCATTTT
-	TRBJ1-5	TRBD1	TRBV24-1	CATSDPGGQPQHF	TGTGCCACCAGTGATCCAGGGGGCCAGCCCCAGCATTTT
-	TRBJ1-2	-	TRBV7-6	CASRGAKSYGYTF	TGTGCCAGCAGGGGGGCGAAATCCTATGGCTACACCTTC
-	TRBJ2-1	TRBD2	TRBV6-1	CASSDPSGWNEQFF	TGTGCCAGCAGTGACCCTAGCGGGTGGAATGAGCAGTTCTTC
-	TRBJ1-5	TRBD1	TRBV28	CASSSYRGRSQPQHF	TGTGCCAGCAGTTCTTACAGGGGGCGATCTCAGCCCCAGCATTTT
-	TRBJ2-2	-	TRBV5-1	CASSLELNTGELFF	TGCGCCAGCAGCTTGGAGCTGAACACCGGGGAGCTGTTTTTT
-	TRBJ1-2	TRBD1	TRBV15	CATSGPIRQGRDGYTF	TGTGCCACCAGCGGGCCGATTCGACAGGGCCGGGATGGCTACACCTTC
-	TRBJ2-5	TRBD1	TRBV3-1/TRBV3-2	CASSQEGQAIGETQYF	TGTGCCAGCAGCCAAGAGGGACAGGCGATAGGAGAGACCCAGTACTTC
-	TRBJ1-2	TRBD1	TRBV6-4	CASRRDRGLDGYTF	TGTGCCAGCAGACGAGACAGGGGGCTTGATGGCTACACCTTC
-	TRBJ1-6	-	TRBV19	CASSIRHESPLHF	TGTGCCAGTAGTATTCGACACGAATCACCCCTCCACTTT
-	TRBJ1-5	TRBD1	TRBV19	CASSSTGGNQPQHF	TGTGCCAGTAGTTCCACAGGGGGCAATCAGCCCCAGCATTTT
-	TRBJ1-1	TRBD1	TRBV7-2	CASSLGQGLSEAFF	TGTGCCAGCAGCTTGGGACAGGGGTTGAGTGAAGCTTTCTTT
once	TRBJ2-3	TRBD1	TRBV9	CASSVTGVGADTQYF	TGTGCCAGCAGCGTAACAGGGGTGGGTGCAGATACGCAGTATTTT
-	TRBJ1-4	-	TRBV2	CASSEDPGGEKLFF	TGTGCCAGCAGTGAAGATCCCGGAGGGGAAAAACTGTTTTTT
-	TRBJ2-1	TRBD2	TRBV19	CASSMASGSLNEQFF	TGTGCCAGTAGTATGGCCAGCGGGAGTCTCAATGAGCAGTTCTTC
once	TRBJ2-7	TRBD1	TRBV2	CASSPDRGQFYEQYF	TGTGCCAGCAGTCCGGACAGGGGTCAATTCTACGAGCAGTACTTC
-	TRBJ1-5	-	TRBV5-1	CASSLGESNQPQHF	TGCGCCAGCAGCTTGGGGGAGAGCAATCAGCCCCAGCATTTT
-	TRBJ2-1	TRBD2	TRBV27	CASSQGLAGHNEQFF	TGTGCCAGCAGCCAGGGACTAGCGGGGCACAATGAGCAGTTCTTC
-	TRBJ1-5	TRBD1	TRBV28	CASSLLGQGRSVDQPQHF	TGTGCCAGCAGTTTATTGGGACAGGGGAGATCGGTTGATCAGCCCCAGCATTTT
-	TRBJ1-6	-	TRBV5-8	CASSFRTVGNSPLHF	TGTGCCAGCAGCTTTAGGACAGTAGGCAATTCACCCCTCCACTTT
-	TRBJ2-3	TRBD2	TRBV9	CASSVGRLAGASTDTQYF	TGTGCCAGCAGCGTAGGACGACTAGCGGGGGCTAGCACAGATACGCAGTATTTT
-	TRBJ2-2	TRBD1	TRBV19	CASTSPTGAPVLNTGELFF	TGTGCCAGTACCAGCCCCACAGGGGCCCCAGTACTAAACACCGGGGAGCTGTTTTTT
-	TRBJ2-1	TRBD2	TRBV10-3	CAISDGRGFVDEQFF	TGTGCCATCAGTGACGGGAGGGGGTTTGTCGATGAGCAGTTCTTC
-	TRBJ1-6	TRBD1	TRBV7-7	CASSLVRGQAPLHF	TGTGCTAGCAGCTTAGTAAGGGGGCAGGCACCCCTCCACTTT
-	TRBJ2-2	TRBD2	TRBV2	CATRAGDFGSGELFF	TGTGCCACCCGGGCGGGGGATTTTGGGTCCGGGGAGCTGTTTTTT
-	TRBJ2-3	-	TRBV11-3	CASSLGRENVDTQYF	TGTGCCAGCAGCTTAGGACGGGAGAACGTAGATACGCAGTATTTT
-	TRBJ1-5	-	TRBV4-1	CASSQEGRGQPQHF	TGCGCCAGCAGCCAAGAGGGGAGAGGCCAGCCCCAGCATTTT
-	TRBJ1-1	-	TRBV7-3	CASSLTAGSTEAFF	TGTGCCAGCAGCTTAACGGCTGGGAGCACTGAAGCTTTCTTT
-	TRBJ1-1	-	TRBV25-1	CASSEGGGTEAFF	TGTGCCAGCAGTGAAGGGGGAGGGACTGAAGCTTTCTTT